This TCR beta chain was obtained from a study of T cell responses to AZD1222 COVID-19 vaccine. Study background: Second-dose schedules of about 4 or about 12 weeks were combined. Study conclusions and caveats: Mostly white British, mostly female donors; authors suggested clonal diversity may be underestimated. No day 14 peak samples; only post-peak repertoires were characterized.

The germline CDR1 and CDR2 sequences are LGHNA and YSLEER. The V end was cut by 1 base, the J end by 3 bases, with 12 bases between. The CDR3 consists of 15 residues. Worth noting for this clone: The target antigen is unknown.

The data were produced by immunoSEQ multiplex PCR, yet TCRdb's version contains in-frame clones alone and is incomplete. The sample has 240,000 or so clones; approximately 95% are singletons. V is TRBV4-3 and J is TRBJ1-1; no reliable D call. The sequenced sample was peripheral blood, obtained on day 0 of AZD1222 vaccination. The clonotype was recovered from an adult in good health. DNA for the CDR3: TGCGCCAGCAGCCAAGCCATTGGAGGGTACACTGAAGCTTTCTTT. Encoded protein: CASSQAIGGYTEAFF.